This T cell receptor beta chain was captured by sequencing in a study of blood T cell repertoires in COVID-19. Background on the study: COVID-19 samples, acute and convalescent, were from the United States, Italy and Spain. PBMCs, B-cell-depleted T cells, or T cells provided the cDNA or gDNA that made up the material.

Per the study methods: For nucleated cells, counts were estimated from reference gene primer amplification. Assay used: immunoSEQ multiplex PCR; TCRdb lists only in-frame clones, some missing. V, J and clone size reflect that table, while D and trimming were determined from the DNA. The table lists approximately 130,000 clones, approximately 80% of them singletons. The CDR3 is made up of 14 amino acids. Germline CDR1 is LGHNA and CDR2 is YNFKEQ. Trimming stripped 0 bases from V and 2 bases from J, with 7 bases between. This receptor was obtained from a man older than 75 with acute or convalescent COVID-19. Sequencing input: peripheral blood. V is TRBV4-2 and J is TRBJ2-5; no clear D gene. This CDR3 reads CASSQEMRQETQYF. The CDR3 coding sequence is TGTGCCAGCAGCCAAGAGATGAGGCAAGAGACCCAGTACTTC.